Below are 5 T cell receptor beta chains sequenced from a single sample in a study of T cell clonotyping in hematopoietic cell transplantation. Profiled with immunoSEQ multiplex PCR; TCRdb holds only in-frame clones, not every one. The sample holds fewer than 15,000 clones; 80% to 95% are singletons and the top ten take 6.5% to 9%. The sample was PBMCs, taken 100 days after allogeneic stem cell transplant. The receptors shown here come from a female patient aged 45-65 years who had an allogeneic stem cell transplant from an unrelated donor, so the T cells may come from the graft donor. Some clones in this sample may be carry-over from other donors' samples.

This clone was counted a single time. This chain connects TRBV18 to TRBJ1-5; D is possibly TRBD1 (5 bases). This CDR3 is built from 13 residues. Trimming stripped 6 bases from V and 1 base from J, with 7 bases between. Germline V gives CDR1 KGHSH, CDR2 LQKENI. The CDR3 sequence is CASSEGSNQPQHF. The CDR3 nucleotides are TGTGCCAGCTCCGAGGGGAGCAATCAGCCCCAGCATTTT.

V usage is TRBV7-2 and J usage is TRBJ1-3, with no clear D. The germline V gene has CDR1 SGHTA and CDR2 FQGNSA. This CDR3 contains 15 residues. Between the trimmed V and J ends, which lost 3 bases and 0 bases, there was a span of 9 bases. The CDR3 sequence: CASSFSVVSGNTIYF. The CDR3 DNA follows: TGTGCCAGCAGCTTTTCAGTGGTCTCTGGAAACACCATATATTTT.

The genes are TRBV6-1 and TRBJ2-7, with D perhaps TRBD1 (5 bases). V shed 2 bases and J shed 4 bases, with 9 bases lying between them. This CDR3 region has 13 residues. Germline assignment: CDR1 MNHNS and CDR2 SASEGT. CDR3 sequence (DNA): TGTGCCAGCAGTGAATGGGGCCTGTACGAGCAGTACGTC. Protein product: CASSEWGLYEQYV.

The V and J genes are TRBV28 and TRBJ1-6; maybe TRBD1 (6 bases). V lost 3 bases to trimming and J lost 10 bases, with 10 bases between them. CDR3 size: 13 residues. Germline V gene data show CDR1 as MDHEN and CDR2 as SYDVKM. CDR3 sequence reads: CASSFPGESPLHF. The CDR3, as DNA: TGTGCCAGCAGTTTTCCAGGGGAGTCACCCCTCCACTTT.

This clone was seen once. The junction shows a germline mismatch at one end, possibly a read error. The V gene is TRBV28, the J gene TRBJ1-1; D possibly corresponds to TRBD1 (5 bases). The CDR3 is made up of 18 amino acids. The V gene's germline CDR1 is MDHEN and CDR2 SYDVKM. The CDR3, as DNA: TGTGCCAGCAGCTTATCGGGGCAGGGCATTTTTAAAGGTGCTGAAGCTTTCTTT. Its translation: CASSLSGQGIFKGAEAFF.